Here is one TCR beta chain with its context. TCRdb used MiXCR to reprocess the RT-PCR reads, holding one entry per CDR3 protein. In the table there are hundreds of thousands of distinct CDR3 sequences, 14% of which are singletons. Per germline, CDR1 DFQATT and CDR2 SNEGSKA (reference sequence). With 5 bases removed from V and 0 bases from J, the gap between germline ends came to 8 bases. The CDR3 loop spans 13 amino acids. The rearrangement joins TRBV20-1 to TRBJ1-5, with no clear D. The sequence came from a female donor in good health, serving as a healthy control. The sample consisted of memory CD4+ T cells from blood. The CDR3 sequence is CSAFPHSNQPQHF. The CDR3 bases are TGCAGTGCTTTCCCGCATAGCAATCAGCCCCAGCATTTT.